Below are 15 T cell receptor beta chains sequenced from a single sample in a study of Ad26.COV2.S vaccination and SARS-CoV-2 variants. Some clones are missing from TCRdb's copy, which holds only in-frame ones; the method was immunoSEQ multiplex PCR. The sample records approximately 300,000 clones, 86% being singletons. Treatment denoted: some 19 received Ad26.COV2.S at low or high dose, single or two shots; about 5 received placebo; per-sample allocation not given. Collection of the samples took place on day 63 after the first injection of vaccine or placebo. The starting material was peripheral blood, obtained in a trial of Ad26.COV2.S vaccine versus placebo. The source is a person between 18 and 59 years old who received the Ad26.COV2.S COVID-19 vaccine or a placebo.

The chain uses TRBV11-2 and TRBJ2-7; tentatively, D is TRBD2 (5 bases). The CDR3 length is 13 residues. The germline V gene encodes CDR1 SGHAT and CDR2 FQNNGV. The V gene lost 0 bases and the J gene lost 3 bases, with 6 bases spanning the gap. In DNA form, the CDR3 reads TGTGCCAGCAGCTTAGAGAGGGTCTACGAGCAGTACTTC. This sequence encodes CASSLERVYEQYF.

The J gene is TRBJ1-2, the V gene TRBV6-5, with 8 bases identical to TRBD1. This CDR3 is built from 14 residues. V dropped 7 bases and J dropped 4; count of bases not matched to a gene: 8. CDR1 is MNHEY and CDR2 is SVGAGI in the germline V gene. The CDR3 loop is CASTQGAFGYGYTF. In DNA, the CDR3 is TGTGCCAGCACGCAGGGGGCCTTTGGCTATGGCTACACCTTC.

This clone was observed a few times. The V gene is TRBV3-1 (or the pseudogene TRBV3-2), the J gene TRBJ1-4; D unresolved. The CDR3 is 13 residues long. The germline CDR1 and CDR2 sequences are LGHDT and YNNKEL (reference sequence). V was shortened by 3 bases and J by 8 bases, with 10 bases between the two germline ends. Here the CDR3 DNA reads TGTGCCAGCAGCCAGGCGACATTGGAAAAACTGTTTTTT. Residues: CASSQATLEKLFF.

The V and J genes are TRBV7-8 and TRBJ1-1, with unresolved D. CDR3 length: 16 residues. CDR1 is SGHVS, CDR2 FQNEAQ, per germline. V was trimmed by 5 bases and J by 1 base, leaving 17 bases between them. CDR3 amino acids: CASSMGQRKGNTEAFF. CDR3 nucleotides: TGTGCCAGCAGCATGGGCCAAAGGAAGGGGAACACTGAAGCTTTCTTT.

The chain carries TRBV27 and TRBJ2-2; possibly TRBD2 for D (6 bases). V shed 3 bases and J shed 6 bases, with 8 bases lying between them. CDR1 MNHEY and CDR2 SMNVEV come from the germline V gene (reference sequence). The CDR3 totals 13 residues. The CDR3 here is CASSFWDSGELFF. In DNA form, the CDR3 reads TGTGCCAGCAGTTTTTGGGACTCCGGGGAGCTGTTTTTT.

The CDR3 DNA follows: TGTGCCAGCACCTCCCGGGGACTAGGAACGAACACCGGGGAGCTGTTTTTT. Translated, it gives CASTSRGLGTNTGELFF. V is TRBV4-2 and J is TRBJ2-2; the match to TRBD2 covers 8 bases. The CDR3 covers 17 residues. Trimming took 7 bases from V and 0 from J; bases not matched to a gene: 10. Germline V gene lookup returns CDR1 LGHNA and CDR2 YNFKEQ.

The CDR3 region has the DNA TGTGCCAGTAGTATTAGTTCCGGGACAATTAAAGAGACCCAGTACTTC. Its protein is CASSISSGTIKETQYF. This sequence joins TRBV19 and TRBJ2-5; perhaps TRBD1 as D (6 bases). The germline V and J ends were trimmed by 3 bases and 3 bases, with 17 bases remaining between them. Germline V gives CDR1 LNHDA, CDR2 SQIVND (reference sequence). This CDR3 contains 16 residues.

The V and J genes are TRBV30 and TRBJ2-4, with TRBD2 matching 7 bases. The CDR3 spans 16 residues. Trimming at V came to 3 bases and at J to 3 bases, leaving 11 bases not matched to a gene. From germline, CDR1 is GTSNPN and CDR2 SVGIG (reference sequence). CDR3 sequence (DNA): TGTGCCTGGAGCGTCACACGTGGGGGGGGCAAAAACATTCAGTACTTC. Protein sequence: CAWSVTRGGGKNIQYF.

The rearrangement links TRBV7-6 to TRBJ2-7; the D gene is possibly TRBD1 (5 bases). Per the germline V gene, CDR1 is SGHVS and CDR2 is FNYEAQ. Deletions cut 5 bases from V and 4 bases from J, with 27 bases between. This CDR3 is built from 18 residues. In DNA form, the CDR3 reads TGTGCCAGCAGCCCCTACCAGGGTCCATCCGCACCAATATACGAGCAGTACTTC. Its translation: CASSPYQGPSAPIYEQYF.

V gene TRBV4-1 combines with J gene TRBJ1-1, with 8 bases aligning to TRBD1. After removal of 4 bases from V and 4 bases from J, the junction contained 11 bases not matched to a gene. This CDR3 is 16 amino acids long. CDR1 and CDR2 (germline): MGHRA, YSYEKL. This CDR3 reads CASSPRSTTGGTEAFF. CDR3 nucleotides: TGCGCCAGCAGCCCACGCTCTACAACAGGGGGCACTGAAGCTTTCTTT.

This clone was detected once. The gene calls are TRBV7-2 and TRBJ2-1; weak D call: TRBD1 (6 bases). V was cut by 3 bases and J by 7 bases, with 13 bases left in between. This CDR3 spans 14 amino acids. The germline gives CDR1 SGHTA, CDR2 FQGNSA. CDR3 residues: CASSFQGWVNEQFF. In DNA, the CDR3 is TGTGCCAGCAGCTTTCAGGGGTGGGTTAATGAGCAGTTCTTC.

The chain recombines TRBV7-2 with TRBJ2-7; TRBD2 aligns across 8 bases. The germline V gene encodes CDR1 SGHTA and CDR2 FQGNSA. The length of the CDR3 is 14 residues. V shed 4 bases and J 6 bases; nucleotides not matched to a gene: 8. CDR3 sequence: CASSSLGLGLEQYF. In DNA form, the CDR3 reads TGTGCCAGCAGCTCCTTGGGACTAGGTCTCGAGCAGTACTTC.

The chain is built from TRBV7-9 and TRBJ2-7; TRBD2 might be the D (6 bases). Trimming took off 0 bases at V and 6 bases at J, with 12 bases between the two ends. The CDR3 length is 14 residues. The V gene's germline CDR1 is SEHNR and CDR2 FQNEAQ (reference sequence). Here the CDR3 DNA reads TGTGCCAGCAGCTTAGCTTACGAAGCGGGCGAGCAGTACTTC. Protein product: CASSLAYEAGEQYF.

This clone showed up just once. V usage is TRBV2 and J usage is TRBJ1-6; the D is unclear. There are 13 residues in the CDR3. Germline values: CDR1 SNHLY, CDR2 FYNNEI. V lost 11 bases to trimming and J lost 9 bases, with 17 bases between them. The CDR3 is CAHSEGAGSPLHF. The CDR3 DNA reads TGTGCCCACAGTGAGGGCGCAGGTTCACCCCTCCACTTT. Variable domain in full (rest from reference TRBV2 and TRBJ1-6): EPEVTQTPSHQVTQMGQEVILRCVPISNHLYFYWYRQILGQKVEFLVSFYNNEISEKSEIFDDQFSVERPDGSNFTLKIRSTKLEDSAMYFCAHSEGAGSPLHFGNGTRLTVT.

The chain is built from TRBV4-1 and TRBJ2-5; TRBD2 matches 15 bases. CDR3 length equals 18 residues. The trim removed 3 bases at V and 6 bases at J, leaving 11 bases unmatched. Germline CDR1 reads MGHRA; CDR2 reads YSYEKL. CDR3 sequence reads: CASSHPGLAGGSIQTQYF. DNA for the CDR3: TGCGCCAGCAGCCACCCGGGACTAGCGGGGGGAAGTATACAGACCCAGTACTTC.